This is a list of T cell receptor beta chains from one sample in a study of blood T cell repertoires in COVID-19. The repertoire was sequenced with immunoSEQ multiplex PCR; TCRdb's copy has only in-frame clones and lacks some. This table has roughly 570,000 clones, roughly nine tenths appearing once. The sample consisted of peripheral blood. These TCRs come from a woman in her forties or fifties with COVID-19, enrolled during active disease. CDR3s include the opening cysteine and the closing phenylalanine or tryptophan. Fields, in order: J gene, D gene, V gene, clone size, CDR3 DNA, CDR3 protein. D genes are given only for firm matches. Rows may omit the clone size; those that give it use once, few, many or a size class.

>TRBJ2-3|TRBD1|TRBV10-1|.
TGCGCCAGCAGTGGTGGGACAGTAACAGATACGCAGTATTTT
CASSGGTVTDTQYF
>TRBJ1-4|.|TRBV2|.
TGTGCCAGCAGGGTGACGGGGGCAACTAATGAAAAACTGTTTTTT
CASRVTGATNEKLFF
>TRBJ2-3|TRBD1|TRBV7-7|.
TGTGCCAGCAGCCTAACAGGGGGTCTAGATACGCAGTATTTT
CASSLTGGLDTQYF
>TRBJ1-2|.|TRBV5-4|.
TGTGCCAGCAGCTTGGCTCAGGGCCACTATGGCTACACCTTC
CASSLAQGHYGYTF
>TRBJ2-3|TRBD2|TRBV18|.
TGTGCCAGCTCACGGTTAGGGACTAGTGCAGATACGCAGTATTTT
CASSRLGTSADTQYF
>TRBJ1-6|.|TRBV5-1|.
TGCGCCAGCAGCTTGGCCCCCGAGGGCAATTCACCCCTCCACTTT
CASSLAPEGNSPLHF
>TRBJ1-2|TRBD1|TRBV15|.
TGTGCCACCAGCACCGGGACAGCCTATGGCTACACCTTC
CATSTGTAYGYTF
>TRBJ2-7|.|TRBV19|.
TGTGCCAGTAGCCGAAGGGGAACAGTCTCCTACGAGCAGTACTTC
CASSRRGTVSYEQYF
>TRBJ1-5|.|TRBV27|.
TGTGCCAGCAGGGGAGAGAATCAGCCCCAGCATTTT
CASRGENQPQHF
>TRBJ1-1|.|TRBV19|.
TGTGCCAGTAGTATAGATAACGGGGTCACTGAAGCTTTCTTT
CASSIDNGVTEAFF
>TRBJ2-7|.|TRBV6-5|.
TGTGCCAGCAGGTCCTCAGGGTCCTACGAGCAGTACTTC
CASRSSGSYEQYF
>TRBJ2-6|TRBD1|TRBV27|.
TGTGCCAGCAGTTTAGGACAGGCCTCTCGCTCTGGGGCCAACGTCCTGACTTTC
CASSLGQASRSGANVLTF
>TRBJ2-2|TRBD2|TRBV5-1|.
TGCGCCAGCAGCTTTCTTGTAGCGGGGGACACCGGGGAGCTGTTTTTT
CASSFLVAGDTGELFF
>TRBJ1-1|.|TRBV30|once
TGTGCCTGGGAGGAGGGCCATGTGAACACTGAAGCTTTCTTT
CAWEEGHVNTEAFF
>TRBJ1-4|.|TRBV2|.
TGTGCCAGCACAGAGGACTATAATGAAAAACTGTTTTTT
CASTEDYNEKLFF
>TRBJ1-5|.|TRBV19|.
TGTGCCAGTAATCACGACAGGAGTCAGCCCCAGCATTTT
CASNHDRSQPQHF
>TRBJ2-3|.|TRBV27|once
TGTGCCAGCAGTTTAGGCAGGACAGATACGCAGTATTTT
CASSLGRTDTQYF
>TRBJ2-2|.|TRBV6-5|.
TGTGCCAGCAGCCGACTAGAGCCGAACACCGGGGAGCTGTTTTTT
CASSRLEPNTGELFF